These 12 T cell receptor beta chains were sequenced from one sample in a study of blood T cell repertoires in COVID-19. The data were produced by immunoSEQ multiplex PCR, yet TCRdb's version contains in-frame clones alone and is incomplete. The table includes some 160,000 clones, approximately 86% detected once. Sequenced input: peripheral blood. These receptors originate from an elderly woman with COVID-19, enrolled during active disease.

The chain couples TRBV2 to TRBJ2-1; 11 bases fit TRBD2. The CDR3 is 15 residues long. Germline V gives CDR1 SNHLY, CDR2 FYNNEI. J gave up 7 bases and V 6 bases, and 8 bases lay outside the gene matches. This CDR3 reads CASRPSGLAVNEQFF. In DNA, the CDR3 is TGTGCCAGCAGACCGTCGGGACTAGCGGTTAATGAGCAGTTCTTC.

The chain carries TRBV6-5 and TRBJ1-4; D ambiguous. The CDR3 covers 15 residues. Germline CDR1 MNHEY, CDR2 SVGAGI. V was clipped by 0 bases and J by 7 bases, with 12 bases between them. The DNA for the CDR3 is TGTGCCAGCAGTTACTCGAACCTTGGGCGTGAAAAACTGTTTTTT. The encoded protein is CASSYSNLGREKLFF.

The genes are TRBV6-5 and TRBJ1-2; D gene ambiguous. Germline assignment: CDR1 MNHEY and CDR2 SVGAGI. V gave up 8 bases and J gave up 3 bases, with 16 bases separating them. The CDR3 is 14 residues long. CDR3 sequence (DNA): TGTGCCAGCCGAAGGCCTAACGCGGACTATGGCTACACCTTC. Encoded protein: CASRRPNADYGYTF.

This clone was detected only a few times. The chain carries TRBV19 and TRBJ2-4; 8 nucleotides line up with TRBD2. The CDR3 sequence is 13 residues long. The junction had 9 bases not matched to a gene; V was cut back by 4 bases and J by 13 bases. Germline CDR1 and CDR2: LNHDA and SQIVND (reference sequence). This CDR3 reads CASSTHRAGVQYF. CDR3 nucleotide sequence: TGTGCCAGTAGTACCCACAGAGCGGGAGTACAGTACTTC.

This clone showed up just once. The chain has TRBV9 and TRBJ2-1, with 10 bases lining up with TRBD2. Losses at the gene ends were 0 bases for V and 6 bases for J; bases not matched to a gene: 3. CDR1 and CDR2 (germline): SGDLS, YYNGEE. This CDR3 region has 15 residues. CDR3 sequence (DNA): TGTGCCAGCAGCGTAGTGCTAGCGGGAGTCAATGAGCAGTTCTTC. It specifies CASSVVLAGVNEQFF.

The chain couples TRBV3-1 (or the pseudogene TRBV3-2) to TRBJ2-1, with 7 bases fitting TRBD2. Germline loops: CDR1 LGHDT, CDR2 YNNKEL (reference sequence). Trimming removed 4 bases from V and 2 bases from J; junction bases left unmatched: 20. The CDR3 is 20 amino acids. CDR3 DNA sequence: TGTGCCAGCAGCCCCCAAATGGGTAAGACTAGCCTAAAGGCCTACAATGAGCAGTTCTTC. It specifies CASSPQMGKTSLKAYNEQFF.

The V call is TRBV7-8, the J call TRBJ1-2; 7 nucleotides line up with TRBD1. Germline V gene sequence: CDR1 SGHVS, CDR2 FQNEAQ. Trimming at V came to 3 bases and at J to 8 bases, leaving 18 bases not matched to a gene. The CDR3 contains 17 residues. CDR3 DNA: TGTGCCAGCAGCTTCCAAATTGGGGCTCGAGGGGGCGACGGCTACACCTTC. Translation: CASSFQIGARGGDGYTF.

This chain uses TRBV24-1 with TRBJ2-3; weak D call: TRBD1 (5 bases). The CDR3 has 14 amino acids. CDR1 KGHDR and CDR2 SFDVKD come from the germline V gene. V gave up 8 bases and J gave up 3 bases, with 14 bases separating them. DNA for the CDR3: TGTGCCACCATGGCCCCAGGGCGGACAGATACGCAGTATTTT. This sequence encodes CATMAPGRTDTQYF.

The chain has TRBV7-2 and TRBJ1-1; the D gene is possibly TRBD1 (5 bases). CDR3 length: 15 amino acids. V lost 1 base and J lost 1, with 10 bases in between. CDR1 and CDR2 (germline): SGHTA, FQGNSA. As DNA, the CDR3 is TGTGCCAGCAGCTTAGATCCGGGGGGGAACACTGAAGCTTTCTTT. Protein: CASSLDPGGNTEAFF.

J is TRBJ2-1 and V is TRBV14; TRBD2 matches at 8 bases. Losses at the gene ends were 4 bases for V and 4 bases for J; bases not matched to a gene: 9. The CDR3 has 16 residues. The germline V gene has CDR1 SGHDN and CDR2 FVKESK. The CDR3 spells CASSRPGREVYNEQFF. The CDR3 DNA follows: TGTGCCAGCAGCCGCCCGGGGCGGGAGGTATACAATGAGCAGTTCTTC.

This chain joins TRBV4-3 and TRBJ2-3; 7 bases map to TRBD1. After removal of 1 base from V and 7 bases from J, the junction contained 5 bases not matched to a gene. Per germline, CDR1 LGHNA and CDR2 YSLEER. This CDR3 contains 14 residues. The CDR3 DNA reads as TGCGCCAGCAGCCAAGCCGACAGGGTTAATACGCAGTATTTT. This codes for CASSQADRVNTQYF.

This clone appeared once. The chain is built from TRBV29-1 and TRBJ2-1; D possibly corresponds to TRBD1 (5 bases). The CDR3 has 16 residues. The germline V gene encodes CDR1 SQVTM and CDR2 ANQGSEA. V shed 3 bases and J shed 1 base, with 16 bases lying between them. The CDR3 coding sequence is TGCAGCGTTGAGGCGTTACTCCAGGGTTCCTACAATGAGCAGTTCTTC. This codes for CSVEALLQGSYNEQFF.